The sequence of this TCR beta chain was determined in a study of T cell responses to AZD1222 COVID-19 vaccine. Study-level findings and limits: Reportedly, nearly half the spike-specific TCRs target unmutated variant regions. A mostly white British donor set with more females was recruited, and clonal diversity was possibly underestimated. No day 14 peak samples; only post-peak repertoires were characterized.

The CDR3 runs to 13 residues. The V gene lost 2 bases and the J gene lost 4 bases, with 9 bases spanning the gap. Germline V gives CDR1 SGDLS, CDR2 YYNGEE. Worth noting for this clone: Its target is unknown.

Sequenced by immunoSEQ multiplex PCR; TCRdb stores in-frame clones only, minus some. The sample holds 95,000 to 130,000 clones, around 91% seen once. The chain links TRBV9 to TRBJ1-1; the D is unclear. This specimen was peripheral blood, taken 28 days after the second AZD1222 dose. This sequence originates from an adult who received the AZD1222 COVID-19 vaccine. The CDR3 is CASSVSVGTEAFF. CDR3 nucleotide sequence: TGTGCCAGCAGCGTTTCCGTAGGCACTGAAGCTTTCTTT.